This passage covers 6 T cell receptor beta chains from one sample sequenced in a study of cytomegalovirus exposure and HLA in healthy donors (TCRdb year 2017). Libraries were built with the immunoSEQ multiplex PCR assay. The multiplex PCR relied on a mix of 60 forward primers for TCR Vbeta segments and 13 reverse primers for TCR Jbeta segments. The clones in this table, taken by TCRdb from immuneACCESS, are in-frame only. Not every clone is retained; where verified, under half of the shortfall comes from an unresolved V gene, and the cause of the rest is unknown. This sample has 150,000 to 250,000 clones in its table, and more than 75% of those were observed once. 5.5% to 7.5% of the sample lies in the top ten. Sequencing was done on a sample of PBMCs. The source of these receptors is a woman between 50 and 59 years old in good health and CMV-seropositive.

The rearrangement uses TRBV12-5 and TRBJ2-1; 12 bases fit TRBD1. The CDR3 covers 16 residues. The V segment lost 5 bases and the J segment 4 bases; nucleotides outside the gene matches: 6. Germline V gives CDR1 LGHNT, CDR2 FRNRAP. CDR3 nucleotides: TGTGCTAGTGGTCAAGGGACAGGGGGCGATTACAATGAGCAGTTCTTC. Amino acids: CASGQGTGGDYNEQFF.

The CDR3 region is CASRGWGGNYNEQFF. CDR3 bases: TGTGCCAGCAGGGGCTGGGGGGGCAATTACAATGAGCAGTTCTTC. The chain recombines TRBV11-2 with TRBJ2-1; the D gene is possibly TRBD2 (7 bases). Germline-derived CDR1 and CDR2 are SGHAT and FQNNGV. V lost 6 bases to trimming and J lost 4 bases, with 16 bases between them. The CDR3 length is 15 residues.

The V and J genes are TRBV28 and TRBJ1-1; tentatively, D is TRBD1 (5 bases). The germline V gene encodes CDR1 MDHEN and CDR2 SYDVKM. Trimming took 3 bases from V and 6 from J, leaving 17 bases between them. CDR3 length equals 15 residues. CDR3 residues: CASSFSDPGGPEAFF. CDR3 sequence (DNA): TGTGCCAGCAGTTTTTCTGACCCCGGGGGACCTGAAGCTTTCTTT.

This chain connects TRBV5-4 to TRBJ2-5, with D maybe TRBD2 (6 bases). The germline CDR1 and CDR2 sequences are SGHNT and YYREEE (reference sequence). The CDR3 is 14 residues long. V dropped 2 bases and J dropped 5 bases, with 13 bases sitting between them. CDR3 loop: CASSFPGAGETQYF. The CDR3 DNA follows: TGTGCCAGCAGCTTTCCGGGAGCAGGGGAGACCCAGTACTTC.

The rearrangement links TRBV9 to TRBJ2-2, with D maybe TRBD1 (7 bases). Germline CDR1 SGDLS, CDR2 YYNGEE. The CDR3 runs to 15 residues. With 7 bases removed from V and 0 bases from J, the gap between germline ends came to 13 bases. CDR3 sequence (DNA): TGTGCCAGCGGAGGGGGCTACACGAACACCGGGGAGCTGTTTTTT. Its protein is CASGGGYTNTGELFF.

The chain uses TRBV5-6 and TRBJ2-7, with D possibly matching TRBD2 (6 bases). Trimming stripped 1 base from V and 6 bases from J, with 23 bases between. This CDR3 contains 17 residues. Germline assignment: CDR1 SGHDT and CDR2 YYEEEE. The CDR3: CASSLRVVGTRGIEQYF. The CDR3 coding sequence is TGTGCCAGCAGCTTGAGGGTTGTCGGGACCCGGGGGATCGAGCAGTACTTC.